This TCR beta chain was profiled in a study of CD8 T cells in Susac syndrome. A word on this clonotype: The antigen is unknown.

V lost 6 bases, J lost 2 bases, and 12 bases stayed unmatched. In germline, CDR1 is WSHSY, CDR2 SAAADI. The CDR3 consists of 16 residues. The sequenced target, TCR beta, came from blood CD8+ and CD4+ T cells. CD8+ and CD4+ T cells were negatively isolated; TEMRA cells were FACS-enriched. Study-level findings and limits: Susac-specific public clones numbered sixteen in total CD8+ repertoires (and about five in CD8+ TEMRA repertoires).

The RNA input was about 0.5 to 1 ug, and it was reverse transcribed with random hexamers. Across 54 Vbeta and 13 Jbeta, TCR beta CDR3 was amplified with immunoSEQ multiplex PCR. TCRdb used MiXCR to reprocess the immunoSEQ multiplex PCR reads, holding one entry per CDR3 protein. The profile shows roughly 110,000 distinct CDR3 sequences, 94% of them singletons. The V call is TRBV10-2, the J call TRBJ1-2, with 7 bases fitting TRBD1. Sequences were obtained from CD8+ T cells from PBMCs. The clonotype originates from a human donor with Susac syndrome. The CDR3 reads CASRAGTVASNYGYTF. DNA for the CDR3: TGCGCCAGCAGGGCCGGGACAGTCGCCTCCAACTATGGCTACACCTTC.